There are a few counts of the clone carrying this T cell receptor beta chain. Its antigen is not known. The repertoire was sequenced with immunoSEQ multiplex PCR; TCRdb's copy has only in-frame clones and lacks some. Among about 50,000 clones, approximately 80% were seen once, and the ten largest hold roughly 4.9%. The source of the sample is a study of T cell responses to AZD1222 COVID-19 vaccine. Study-wide results and limits: Donors were largely white British and mainly female; clonal diversity was possibly underestimated. In all cases, repertoires were sampled only after the peak T cell response.

The CDR3 extends over 11 amino acids. In germline, CDR1 is MDHEN, CDR2 SYDVKM. V lost 6 bases and J 8 bases, leaving 8 bases between the germline ends. Sequencing used peripheral blood, obtained 28 days after the second AZD1222 dose. V and J are TRBV28 and TRBJ2-1; D not resolved. The source is an adult who received the AZD1222 COVID-19 vaccine. CDR3 in DNA: TGTGCCAGCAGCTCGATCGATGAGCAGTTCTTC. Amino acids: CASSSIDEQFF.